The next 7 T cell receptor beta chains were all read from a single sample in a study of T cell repertoires in cytomegalovirus infection. TCRdb itself ran the reads through MiXCR, one entry per CDR3 protein. Counted here are about 360,000 distinct CDR3 sequences, 15% to 20% occurring once; the ten biggest clones make up 7.5% to 9.5%. The sequenced sample consisted of PBMCs. These receptors all come from a human donor in good health (CMV status not recorded). Some clones in this sample may be carry-over from other donors' samples.

This clonotype was counted at least ten times. The V gene is TRBV7-2, the J gene TRBJ2-1; 9 bases are a match to TRBD2. The germline CDR1 and CDR2 sequences are SGHTA and FQGNSA. V lost 4 bases and J lost 5; bases outside the gene matches: 6. The CDR3 has 15 residues. The CDR3 spells CASSWRLAGNNEQFF. The CDR3 bases are TGTGCCAGCAGCTGGAGGCTAGCGGGGAACAATGAGCAGTTCTTC.

This clonotype was counted at least ten times. This chain uses TRBV5-6 with TRBJ2-6; D is ambiguous. Trimming stripped 0 bases from V and 0 bases from J, with 4 bases between. The CDR3 loop spans 15 amino acids. Germline V gene data show CDR1 as SGHDT and CDR2 as YYEEEE. CDR3 region: CASSLGLSGANVLTF. CDR3 coding DNA: TGTGCCAGCAGCTTGGGACTCTCTGGGGCCAACGTCCTGACTTTC.

This clonotype was seen more than once but under ten times. The rearrangement links TRBV12-3 or TRBV12-4 to TRBJ2-7; the D call may be TRBD1 or TRBD2 (5 bases each). V gave up 5 bases and J gave up 8 bases, with 13 bases separating them. The CDR3 consists of 12 residues. CDR3 protein: CASSPTGGQQYF. The CDR3 nucleotides are TGTGCCAGCAGTCCCACAGGAGGCCAGCAGTACTTC.

With regard to this clonotype: A single base separates this from a much larger clone, so it may be a read error. This rearrangement joins TRBV7-8 to TRBJ1-1; tentative D call: TRBD1 (5 bases). This CDR3 has 17 amino acids. CDR1 and CDR2 (germline): SGHVS, FQNEAQ. CDR3 in amino acids: CANSHRGGRSMNTEAFF. The CDR3 DNA is TGTGCCAACAGCCACCGCGGGGGAAGGAGCATGAACACTGAAGCTTTCTTT.

The CDR3 loop reads CASSIKGGGSPLHF. The CDR3 DNA reads as TGTGCCAGTAGTATAAAGGGCGGCGGTTCACCCCTCCACTTT. V is TRBV19 and J is TRBJ1-6; D not certain. Germline CDR1 is LNHDA and CDR2 is SQIVND (reference sequence). Trimming removed 2 bases at V and 9 bases at J, with 11 bases between. The CDR3 length is 14 residues. Using reference TRBV19 and TRBJ1-6 for the parts outside the CDR3, the full variable domain is DGGITQSPKYLFRKEGQNVTLSCEQNLNHDAMYWYRQDPGQGLRLIYYSQIVNDFQKGDIAEGYSVSREKKESFPLTVTSAQKNPTAFYLCASSIKGGGSPLHFGNGTRLTVT.

This sequence joins TRBV5-1 and TRBJ2-5; D uncertain. Germline values: CDR1 SGHRS, CDR2 YFSETQ. The CDR3 spans 15 residues. V was shortened by 1 base and J by 1 base, with 11 bases between the two germline ends. This CDR3 is CASSLFRPAQETQYF. CDR3 in DNA: TGCGCCAGCAGCTTGTTTAGGCCGGCCCAAGAGACCCAGTACTTC.

This clonotype was detected ten times or more. The chain has TRBV7-2 and TRBJ2-3; tentative D call: TRBD1 (5 bases). The V and J ends lost 1 base and 6 bases respectively, with 17 bases between them. Germline values: CDR1 SGHTA, CDR2 FQGNSA. The length of the CDR3 is 16 residues. The CDR3 DNA reads TGTGCCAGCAGCTTAGTAGTAGGAGCCCAGGGTGATACGCAGTATTTT. Translation gives CASSLVVGAQGDTQYF. The full variable domain, its missing parts supplied by reference TRBV7-2 and TRBJ2-3, is GAGVSQSPSNKVTEKGKDVELRCDPISGHTALYWYRQSLGQGLEFLIYFQGNSAPDKSGLPSDRFSAERTGGSVSTLTIQRTQQEDSAVYLCASSLVVGAQGDTQYFGPGTRLTVL.